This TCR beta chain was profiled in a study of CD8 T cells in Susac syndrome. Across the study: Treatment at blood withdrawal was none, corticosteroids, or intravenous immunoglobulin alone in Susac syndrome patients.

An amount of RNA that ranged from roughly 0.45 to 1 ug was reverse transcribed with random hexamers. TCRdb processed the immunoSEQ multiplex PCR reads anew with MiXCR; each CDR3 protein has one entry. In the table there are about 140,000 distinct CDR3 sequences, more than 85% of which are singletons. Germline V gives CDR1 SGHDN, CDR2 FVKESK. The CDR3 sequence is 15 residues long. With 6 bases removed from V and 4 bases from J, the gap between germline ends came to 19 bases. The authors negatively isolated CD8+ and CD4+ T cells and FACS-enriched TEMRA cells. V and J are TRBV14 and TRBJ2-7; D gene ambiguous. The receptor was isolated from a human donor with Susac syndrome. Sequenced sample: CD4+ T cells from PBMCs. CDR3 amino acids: CASSRTVSSAYEQYF. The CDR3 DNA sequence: TGTGCCAGCAGTAGGACCGTAAGTTCTGCTTACGAGCAGTACTTC.